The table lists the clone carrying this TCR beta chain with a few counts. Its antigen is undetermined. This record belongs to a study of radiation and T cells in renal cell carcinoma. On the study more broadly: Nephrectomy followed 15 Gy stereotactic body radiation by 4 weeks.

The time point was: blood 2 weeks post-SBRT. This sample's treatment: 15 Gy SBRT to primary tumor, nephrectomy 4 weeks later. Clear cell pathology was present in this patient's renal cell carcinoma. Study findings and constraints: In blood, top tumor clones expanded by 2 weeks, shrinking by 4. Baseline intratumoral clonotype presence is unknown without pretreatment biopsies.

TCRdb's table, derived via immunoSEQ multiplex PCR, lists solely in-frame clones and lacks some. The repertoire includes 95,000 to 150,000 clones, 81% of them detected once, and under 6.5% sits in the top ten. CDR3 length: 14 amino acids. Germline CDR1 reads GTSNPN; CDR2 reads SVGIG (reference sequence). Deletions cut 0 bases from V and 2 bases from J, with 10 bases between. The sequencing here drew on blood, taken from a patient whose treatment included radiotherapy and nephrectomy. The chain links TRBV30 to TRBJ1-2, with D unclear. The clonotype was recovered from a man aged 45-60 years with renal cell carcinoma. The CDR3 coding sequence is TGTGCCTGGAGTGTTACCGGGTACAACTATGGCTACACCTTC. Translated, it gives CAWSVTGYNYGYTF. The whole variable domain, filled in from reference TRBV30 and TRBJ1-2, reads SQTIHQWPATLVQPVGSPLSLECTVEGTSNPNLYWYRQAAGRGLQLLFYSVGIGQISSEVPQNLSASRPQDRQFILSSKKLLLSDSGFYLCAWSVTGYNYGYTFGSGTRLTVV.